Following are 3 T cell receptor beta chains from one sample sequenced in a study of T-cell memory formation after mild COVID-19 (dated by TCRdb to about 2021). Receptor libraries were prepared by 5' RACE. Sequencing relied on an Illumina NovaSeq 6000. In TCRdb, the public reads were trimmed at Q25 with fastp and aligned with MiXCR, with productive beta chains retained. Duplicate CDR3 protein sequences are folded into a single record with the most common DNA and genes. The sample has over 55,000 distinct CDR3 sequences on record, 12% of them singletons. Around 25% of the sample is held by the ten biggest clonotypes. Specimen: PBMCs or a T cell subset sorted from them (not recorded which). The receptors here all came from a man in his late teens or twenties who had mild COVID-19 (a few samples of this study predate the infection). The sample titles of this study are shuffled in the database, so cell type and time point are left out; the donor was told from shared clones.

V usage is TRBV4-2 and J usage is TRBJ1-2; D ambiguous. The germline CDR1 and CDR2 sequences are LGHNA and YNFKEQ. The CDR3 totals 13 residues. V was cut by 1 base and J by 8 bases, with 11 bases left in between. CDR3 region: CASSQALGRGYTF. The CDR3 DNA reads as TGTGCCAGCAGCCAAGCATTGGGGAGAGGCTACACCTTC.

V usage is TRBV18 and J usage is TRBJ1-2; no firm D call. The CDR3 spans 13 residues. Germline CDR1 reads KGHSH; CDR2 reads LQKENI. V shed 3 bases and J shed 5 bases, with 10 bases lying between them. CDR3 protein: CASSPDVRYGYTF. DNA for the CDR3: TGTGCCAGCTCACCCGATGTACGGTATGGCTACACCTTC.

This clonotype has only a few counts. The chain is built from TRBV20-1 and TRBJ2-2, with TRBD2 identical over 7 bases. The CDR3 length is 15 residues. CDR1 is DFQATT and CDR2 is SNEGSKA in the germline V gene (reference sequence). The V and J ends lost 2 bases and 0 bases, in that order; junction bases with no gene match: 3. CDR3 bases: TGCAGTGCTAGACTAGCGGCCTCGAACACCGGGGAGCTGTTTTTT. It specifies CSARLAASNTGELFF.